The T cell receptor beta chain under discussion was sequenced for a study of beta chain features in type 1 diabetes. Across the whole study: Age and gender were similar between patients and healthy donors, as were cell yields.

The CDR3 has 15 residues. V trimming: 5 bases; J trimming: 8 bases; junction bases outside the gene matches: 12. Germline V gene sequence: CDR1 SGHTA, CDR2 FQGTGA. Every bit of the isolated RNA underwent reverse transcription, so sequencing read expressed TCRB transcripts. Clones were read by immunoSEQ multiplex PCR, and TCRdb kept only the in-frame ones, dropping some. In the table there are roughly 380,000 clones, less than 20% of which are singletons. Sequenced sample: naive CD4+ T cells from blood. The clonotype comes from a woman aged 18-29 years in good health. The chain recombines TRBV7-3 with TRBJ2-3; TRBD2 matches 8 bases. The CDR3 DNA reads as TGTGCCAGCAGCCCCCGGGGGGGTATAGGGGGTACGCAGTATTTT. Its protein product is CASSPRGGIGGTQYF.